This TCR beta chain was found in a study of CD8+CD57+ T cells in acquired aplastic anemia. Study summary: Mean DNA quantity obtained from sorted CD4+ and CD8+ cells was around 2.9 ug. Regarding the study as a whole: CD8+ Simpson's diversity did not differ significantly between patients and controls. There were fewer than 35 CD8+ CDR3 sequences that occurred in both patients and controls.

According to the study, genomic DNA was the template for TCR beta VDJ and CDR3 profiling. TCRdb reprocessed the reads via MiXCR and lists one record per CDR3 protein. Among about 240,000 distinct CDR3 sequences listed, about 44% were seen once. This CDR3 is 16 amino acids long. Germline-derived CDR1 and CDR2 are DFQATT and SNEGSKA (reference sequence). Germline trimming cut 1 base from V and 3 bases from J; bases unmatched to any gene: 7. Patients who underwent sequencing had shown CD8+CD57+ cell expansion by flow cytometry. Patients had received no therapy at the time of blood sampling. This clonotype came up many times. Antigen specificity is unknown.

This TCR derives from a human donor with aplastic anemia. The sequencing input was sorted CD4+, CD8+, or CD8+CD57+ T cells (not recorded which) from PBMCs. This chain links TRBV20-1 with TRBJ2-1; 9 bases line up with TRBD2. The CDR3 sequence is CSARASGTLLYNEQFF. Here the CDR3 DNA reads TGCAGTGCTAGAGCTAGCGGGACTTTACTCTACAATGAGCAGTTCTTC.